The clone carrying this T cell receptor beta chain was counted between two and nine times. Its antigen is not identified. The CDR3 is 14 residues long. Germline V gene lookup returns CDR1 SGHRS and CDR2 YFSETQ. Trimming cost V 4 bases and J 1 base, with 11 bases left between them. This entry belongs to a study of T-cell reconstitution after alpha-beta-depleted transplantation in children. TCRbeta library construction was performed incorporating unique molecular identifiers. One entry per CDR3 protein results from TCRdb running MiXCR on the PCR reads. The data hold approximately 220,000 distinct CDR3 sequences, with approximately 15% observed a single time. Regarding the study as a whole: Diversity and T-cell counts at one year after transplant derived mostly from new T cells.

The chain joins TRBV5-1 to TRBJ1-1; D gene unclear. Source: PBMCs, mostly from graft donor cells, taken 360 days after TCRalphabeta/CD19-depleted stem cell transplant. This receptor was identified in a male patient aged 2 to 10 who had a stem cell transplant for acute lymphoblastic leukemia, so the T cells may come from the graft donor. CDR3 coding DNA: TGCGCCAGCAGCATAACTGACGGGAACACTGAAGCTTTCTTT. It encodes CASSITDGNTEAFF.